Listed below are T cell receptor beta chains from one sample, sequenced in a study of T cell repertoires in aging, cancer and after chemotherapy. TCRdb processed the multiplex PCR reads anew with MiXCR; each CDR3 protein has one entry. The repertoire has roughly 15,000 distinct CDR3 sequences, 45% to 50% of them found once; the top ten carry about 10%. The sample consisted of blood. The receptors stem from a human donor in good health. Both conserved end residues are part of each CDR3.

v_call cdr3_aa
TRBV6-1 CASSWTSDNEQFF
TRBV15 CATSRNSGTDTQYF
TRBV15 CATSRDRQAYGYTF
TRBV19 CASSPAVGWDLSAGKLFF
TRBV5-6 CASSRQGVRETQYF
TRBV6-6 CASSPSPGTGSRETQYF
TRBV27 CASSPHPGVLYEQYF
TRBV19 CASSSSGSQTDTQYF
TRBV27 CASSFSGPVYNEQFF
TRBV6-4 CASSDSGVGANVLTF
TRBV6-5 CASSRQGAKYEQYF
TRBV5-5 CASSSVQGRNEQFF
TRBV5-1 CASSTWDSNTQYF
TRBV27 CASSLPSTGTQYF
TRBV12-3/TRBV12-4 CASSLTSGTGTPEAFF
TRBV18 CASSPGQGTMGQFF
TRBV6-5 CASSPTSGRLRTGELFF
TRBV27 CASSFGTRGGTQYF
TRBV12-3/TRBV12-4 CASSPPQGRETQYF
TRBV12-3/TRBV12-4 CASRGDRGLGGYTF
TRBV11-1 CASSAGGEQFF
TRBV5-5 CASSFQGETQYF
TRBV6-1 CASSAPEQGSYEQYF
TRBV29-1 CSVEAPGKEGYEQYF
TRBV19 CASTDGAVGHQDTQYF
TRBV19 CASSIVTTGPGPQHF
TRBV5-6 CASSLAGGRDGEKLFF
TRBV29-1 CSVVPSGLGETQYF
TRBV11-1 CASSLAYTGTDTQYF